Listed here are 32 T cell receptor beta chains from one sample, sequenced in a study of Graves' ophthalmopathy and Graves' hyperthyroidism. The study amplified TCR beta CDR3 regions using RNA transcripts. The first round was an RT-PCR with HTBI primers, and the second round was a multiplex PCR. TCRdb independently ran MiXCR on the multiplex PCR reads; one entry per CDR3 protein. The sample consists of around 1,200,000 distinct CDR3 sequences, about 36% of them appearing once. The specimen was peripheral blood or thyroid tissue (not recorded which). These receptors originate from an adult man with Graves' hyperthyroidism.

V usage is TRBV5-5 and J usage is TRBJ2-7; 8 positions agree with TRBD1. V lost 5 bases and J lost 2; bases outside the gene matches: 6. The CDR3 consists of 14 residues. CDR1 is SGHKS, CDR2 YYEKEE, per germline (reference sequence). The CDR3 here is CASRSYRGTYEQYF. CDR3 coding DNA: TGTGCCAGCAGATCGTACAGGGGGACCTACGAGCAGTACTTC.

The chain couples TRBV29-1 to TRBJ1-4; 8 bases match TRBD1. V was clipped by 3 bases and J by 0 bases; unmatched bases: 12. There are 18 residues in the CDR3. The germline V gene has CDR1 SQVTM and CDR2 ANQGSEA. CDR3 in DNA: TGCAGCGTTGAGGGCATAGTGGGGACAGGTGCAACTAATGAAAAACTGTTTTTT. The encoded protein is CSVEGIVGTGATNEKLFF.

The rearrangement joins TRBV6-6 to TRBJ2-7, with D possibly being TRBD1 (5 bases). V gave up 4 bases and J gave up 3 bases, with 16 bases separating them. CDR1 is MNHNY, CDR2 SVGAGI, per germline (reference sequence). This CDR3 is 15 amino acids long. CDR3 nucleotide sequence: TGTGCCAGCAGTTCCCATGGAGTCAGGGTCTACGAGCAGTACTTC. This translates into CASSSHGVRVYEQYF.

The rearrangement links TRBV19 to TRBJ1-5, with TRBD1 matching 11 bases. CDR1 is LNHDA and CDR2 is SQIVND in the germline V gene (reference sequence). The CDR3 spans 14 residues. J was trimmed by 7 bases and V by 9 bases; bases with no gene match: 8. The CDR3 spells CARGQGASGQPQHF. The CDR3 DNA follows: TGTGCCAGAGGACAGGGGGCTTCGGGGCAGCCCCAGCATTTT.

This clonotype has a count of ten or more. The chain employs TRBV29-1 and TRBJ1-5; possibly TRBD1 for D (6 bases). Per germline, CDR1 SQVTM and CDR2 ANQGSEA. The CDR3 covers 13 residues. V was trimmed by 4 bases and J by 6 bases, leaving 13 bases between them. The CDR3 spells CSVVAGAGQPQHF. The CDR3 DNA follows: TGCAGCGTTGTGGCAGGGGCAGGTCAGCCCCAGCATTTT.

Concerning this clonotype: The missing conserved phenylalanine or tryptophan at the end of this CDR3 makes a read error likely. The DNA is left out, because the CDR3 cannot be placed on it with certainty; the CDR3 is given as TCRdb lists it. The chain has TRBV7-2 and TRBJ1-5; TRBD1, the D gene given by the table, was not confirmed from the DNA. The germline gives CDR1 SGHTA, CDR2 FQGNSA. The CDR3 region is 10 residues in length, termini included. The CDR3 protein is CASSAPQTRY.

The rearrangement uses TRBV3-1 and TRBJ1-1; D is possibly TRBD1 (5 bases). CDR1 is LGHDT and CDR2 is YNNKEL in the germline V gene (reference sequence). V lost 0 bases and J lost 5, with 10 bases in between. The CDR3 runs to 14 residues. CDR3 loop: CASSQEAGRTEAFF. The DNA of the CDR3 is TGTGCCAGCAGCCAAGAGGCAGGGAGGACTGAAGCTTTCTTT.

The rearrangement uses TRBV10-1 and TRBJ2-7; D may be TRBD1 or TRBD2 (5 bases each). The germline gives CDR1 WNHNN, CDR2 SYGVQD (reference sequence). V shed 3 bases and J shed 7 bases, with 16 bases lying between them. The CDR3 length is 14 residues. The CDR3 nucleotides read TGCGCCAGCAGTGACCGGGACGGCTCAATGGAGCAGTACTTC. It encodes CASSDRDGSMEQYF.

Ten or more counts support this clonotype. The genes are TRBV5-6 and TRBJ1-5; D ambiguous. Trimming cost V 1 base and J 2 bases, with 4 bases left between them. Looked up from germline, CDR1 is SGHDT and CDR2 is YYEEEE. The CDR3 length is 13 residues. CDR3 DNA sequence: TGTGCCAGCAGCTTGATAGGCAATCAGCCCCAGCATTTT. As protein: CASSLIGNQPQHF.

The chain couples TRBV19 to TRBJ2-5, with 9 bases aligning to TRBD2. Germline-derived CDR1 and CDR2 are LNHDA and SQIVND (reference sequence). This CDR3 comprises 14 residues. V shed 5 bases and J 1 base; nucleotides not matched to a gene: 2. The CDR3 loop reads CASSELAGQETQYF. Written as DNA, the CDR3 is TGTGCCAGTAGTGAACTAGCGGGCCAAGAGACCCAGTACTTC.

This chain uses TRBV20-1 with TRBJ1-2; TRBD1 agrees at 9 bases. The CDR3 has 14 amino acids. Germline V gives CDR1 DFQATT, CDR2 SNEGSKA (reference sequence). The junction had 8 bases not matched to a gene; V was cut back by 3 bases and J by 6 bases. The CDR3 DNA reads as TGCAGTGCTAGGTCGGACAGGGGTGGCCATGGCTACACCTTC. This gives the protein CSARSDRGGHGYTF.

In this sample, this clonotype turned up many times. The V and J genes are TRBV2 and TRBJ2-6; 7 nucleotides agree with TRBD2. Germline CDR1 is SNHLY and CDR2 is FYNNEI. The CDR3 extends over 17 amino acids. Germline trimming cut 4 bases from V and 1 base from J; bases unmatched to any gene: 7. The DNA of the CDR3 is TGTGCCAGCAGTGCCCCCGGGAGGCTATCTGGGGCCAACGTCCTGACTTTC. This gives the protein CASSAPGRLSGANVLTF.

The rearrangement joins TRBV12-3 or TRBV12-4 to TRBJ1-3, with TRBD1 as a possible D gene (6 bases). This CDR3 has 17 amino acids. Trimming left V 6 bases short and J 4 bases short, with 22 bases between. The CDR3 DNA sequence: TGTGCCAGCAGCCCGACGGGACAAATTCGTTCCGGAAACACCATATATTTT. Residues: CASSPTGQIRSGNTIYF.

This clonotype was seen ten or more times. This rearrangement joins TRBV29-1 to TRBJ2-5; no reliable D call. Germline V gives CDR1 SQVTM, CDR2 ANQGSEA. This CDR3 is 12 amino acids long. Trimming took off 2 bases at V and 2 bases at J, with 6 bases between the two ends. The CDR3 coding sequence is TGCAGCGTTGAACGGTCACAAGAGACCCAGTACTTC. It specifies CSVERSQETQYF.

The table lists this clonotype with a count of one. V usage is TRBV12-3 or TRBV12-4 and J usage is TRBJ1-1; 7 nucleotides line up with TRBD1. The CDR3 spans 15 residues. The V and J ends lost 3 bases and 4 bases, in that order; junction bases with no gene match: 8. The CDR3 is CASSFLQGYLTEAFF. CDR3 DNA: TGTGCCAGCAGTTTTCTACAGGGGTACCTCACTGAAGCTTTCTTT.

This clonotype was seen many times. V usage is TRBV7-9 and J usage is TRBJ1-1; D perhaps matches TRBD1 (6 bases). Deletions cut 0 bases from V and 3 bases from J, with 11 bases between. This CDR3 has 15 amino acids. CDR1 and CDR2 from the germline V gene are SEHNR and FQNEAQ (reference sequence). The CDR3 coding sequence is TGTGCCAGCAGCTTAGCTGACAGGACCCACACTGAAGCTTTCTTT. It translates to CASSLADRTHTEAFF.

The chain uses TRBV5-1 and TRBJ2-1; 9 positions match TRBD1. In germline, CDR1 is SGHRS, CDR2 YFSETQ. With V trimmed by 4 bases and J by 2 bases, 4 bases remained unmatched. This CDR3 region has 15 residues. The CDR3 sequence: CASSRTGDAYNEQFF. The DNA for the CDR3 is TGCGCCAGCAGCCGGACAGGGGATGCCTACAATGAGCAGTTCTTC.

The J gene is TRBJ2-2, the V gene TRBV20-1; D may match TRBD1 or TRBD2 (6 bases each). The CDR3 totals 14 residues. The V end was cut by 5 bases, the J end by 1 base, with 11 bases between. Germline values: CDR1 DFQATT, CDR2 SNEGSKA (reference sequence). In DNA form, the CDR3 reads TGCAGTGCTCGCGGGACATTGAACACCGGGGAGCTGTTTTTT. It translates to CSARGTLNTGELFF.

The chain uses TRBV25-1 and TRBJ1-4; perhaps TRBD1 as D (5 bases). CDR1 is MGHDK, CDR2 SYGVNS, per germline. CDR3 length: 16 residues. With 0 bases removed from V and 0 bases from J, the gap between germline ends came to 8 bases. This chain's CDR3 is CASSEYQGATNEKLFF. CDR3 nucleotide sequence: TGTGCCAGCAGTGAATATCAGGGAGCAACTAATGAAAAACTGTTTTTT.

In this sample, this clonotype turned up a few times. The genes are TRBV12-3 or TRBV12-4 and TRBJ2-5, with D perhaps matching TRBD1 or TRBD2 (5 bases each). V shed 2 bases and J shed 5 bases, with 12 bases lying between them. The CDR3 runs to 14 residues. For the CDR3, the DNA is TGTGCCAGCAGTTTACTGGGGACGGTGGAGACCCAGTACTTC. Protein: CASSLLGTVETQYF.

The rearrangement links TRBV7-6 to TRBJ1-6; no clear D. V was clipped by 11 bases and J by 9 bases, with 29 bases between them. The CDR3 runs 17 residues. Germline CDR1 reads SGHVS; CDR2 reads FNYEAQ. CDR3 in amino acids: CADTASTPPGGSSPLHF. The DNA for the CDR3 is TGTGCCGACACTGCCAGCACCCCTCCGGGAGGTAGTTCACCCCTCCACTTT.

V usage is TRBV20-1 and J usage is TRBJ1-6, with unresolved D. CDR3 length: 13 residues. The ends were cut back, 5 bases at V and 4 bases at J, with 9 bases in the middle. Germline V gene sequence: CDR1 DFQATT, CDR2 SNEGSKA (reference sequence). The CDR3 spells CSALPGYNSPLHF. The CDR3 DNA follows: TGCAGTGCTCTACCAGGTTATAATTCACCCCTCCACTTT.

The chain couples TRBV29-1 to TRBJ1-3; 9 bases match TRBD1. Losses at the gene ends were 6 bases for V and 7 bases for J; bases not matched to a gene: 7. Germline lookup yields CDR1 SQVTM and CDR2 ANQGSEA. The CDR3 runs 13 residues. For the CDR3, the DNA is TGCAGCGTGGGACAGGGTCGGGGGAACACCATATATTTT. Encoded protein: CSVGQGRGNTIYF.

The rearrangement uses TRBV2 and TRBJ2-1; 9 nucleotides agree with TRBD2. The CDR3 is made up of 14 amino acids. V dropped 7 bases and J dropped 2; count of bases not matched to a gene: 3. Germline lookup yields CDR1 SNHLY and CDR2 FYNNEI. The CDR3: CASTTSGAYNEQFF. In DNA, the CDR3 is TGTGCCAGCACGACTAGCGGAGCCTACAATGAGCAGTTCTTC.

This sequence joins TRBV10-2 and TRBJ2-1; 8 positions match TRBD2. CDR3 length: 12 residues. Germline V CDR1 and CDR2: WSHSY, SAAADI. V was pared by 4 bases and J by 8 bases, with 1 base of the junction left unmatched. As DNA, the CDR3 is TGCGCCAGCAGTGTTAGCGGGGATGAGCAGTTCTTC. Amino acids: CASSVSGDEQFF.

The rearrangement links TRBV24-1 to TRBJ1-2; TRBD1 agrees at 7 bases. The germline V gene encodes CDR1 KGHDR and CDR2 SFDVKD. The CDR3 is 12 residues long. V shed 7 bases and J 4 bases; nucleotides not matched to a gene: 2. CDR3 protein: CATRGDSYGYTF. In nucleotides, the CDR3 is TGTGCCACCAGAGGGGACAGCTATGGCTACACCTTC.

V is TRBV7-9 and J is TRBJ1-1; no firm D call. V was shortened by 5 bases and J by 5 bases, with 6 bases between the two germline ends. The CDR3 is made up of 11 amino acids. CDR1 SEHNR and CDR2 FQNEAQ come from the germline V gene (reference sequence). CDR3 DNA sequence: TGTGCCAGCAGCCCCGAGACTGAAGCTTTCTTT. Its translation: CASSPETEAFF.

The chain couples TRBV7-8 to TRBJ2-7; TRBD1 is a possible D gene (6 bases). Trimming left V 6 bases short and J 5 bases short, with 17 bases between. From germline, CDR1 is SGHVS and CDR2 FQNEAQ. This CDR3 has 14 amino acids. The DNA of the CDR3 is TGTGCCAGCAGGTCTGGGACATGGGGGCACGAGCAGTACTTC. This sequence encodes CASRSGTWGHEQYF.

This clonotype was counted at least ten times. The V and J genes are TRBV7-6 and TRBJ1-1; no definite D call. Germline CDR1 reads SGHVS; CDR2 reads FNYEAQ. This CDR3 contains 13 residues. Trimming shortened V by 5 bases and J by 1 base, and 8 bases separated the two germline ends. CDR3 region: CASSKSPNTEAFF. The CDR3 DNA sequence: TGTGCCAGCAGCAAGAGCCCGAACACTGAAGCTTTCTTT.

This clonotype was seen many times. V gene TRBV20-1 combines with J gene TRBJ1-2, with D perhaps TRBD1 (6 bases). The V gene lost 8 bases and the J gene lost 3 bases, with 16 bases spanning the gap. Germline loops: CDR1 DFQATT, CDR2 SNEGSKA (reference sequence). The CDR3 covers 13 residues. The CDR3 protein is CSMTRQVDYGYTF. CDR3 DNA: TGCAGTATGACCAGACAGGTCGACTATGGCTACACCTTC.

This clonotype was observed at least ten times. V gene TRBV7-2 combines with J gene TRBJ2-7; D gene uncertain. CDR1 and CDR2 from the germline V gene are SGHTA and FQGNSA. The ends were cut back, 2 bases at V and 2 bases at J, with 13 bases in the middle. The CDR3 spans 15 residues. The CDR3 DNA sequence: TGTGCCAGCAGCTTAAGGCAGGATCTGACCTACGAGCAGTACTTC. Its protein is CASSLRQDLTYEQYF.

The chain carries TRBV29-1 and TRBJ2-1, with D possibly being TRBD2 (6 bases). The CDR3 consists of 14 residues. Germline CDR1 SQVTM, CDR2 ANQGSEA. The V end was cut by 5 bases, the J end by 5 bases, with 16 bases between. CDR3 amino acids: CSVNRGTQDNEQFF. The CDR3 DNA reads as TGCAGCGTTAATCGGGGGACCCAGGACAATGAGCAGTTCTTC.